What follows are 5 T cell receptor beta chains derived from one specimen sequenced in a study of OX40 agonist ivuxolimab in advanced cancers. Clones were sequenced by immunoSEQ multiplex PCR, and TCRdb holds only the in-frame ones, with some missing. Altogether some 87,000 clones are present, 80% to 95% being singletons, with the ten largest covering 0.4% to 0.55%. The source material was CD4+ or CD8+ T cells sorted from blood, sampled in a trial of the OX40 agonist ivuxolimab. These receptors came from an adult with an advanced solid tumor such as melanoma, head and neck, liver or kidney cancer.

The genes are TRBV28 and TRBJ2-2, with 10 bases aligning to TRBD2. Germline CDR1 and CDR2: MDHEN and SYDVKM. The V segment lost 6 bases and the J segment 5 bases; nucleotides outside the gene matches: 9. The CDR3 spans 16 residues. The CDR3 DNA is TGTGCCAGCAGACGAGGACTAGCGGTGGGGACCGGGGAGCTGTTTTTT. It yields the protein CASRRGLAVGTGELFF.

The chain combines TRBV5-8 with TRBJ1-5; no definite D call. CDR3 size: 15 residues. Per the germline V gene, CDR1 is SGHTS and CDR2 is YDEGEE. The V and J ends lost 0 bases and 3 bases respectively, with 10 bases between them. The CDR3 nucleotides read TGTGCCAGCAGCTTGGTTGCGGGCCCCAATCAGCCCCAGCATTTT. Amino acids: CASSLVAGPNQPQHF.

This chain joins TRBV6-5 and TRBJ2-7; the match to TRBD1 covers 12 bases. CDR3 length equals 15 residues. Trimming cost V 6 bases and J 4 bases; bases outside gene matches: 7. CDR1 is MNHEY, CDR2 SVGAGI, per germline. CDR3 region: CASSSRGQGAYEQYF. The CDR3 DNA reads TGTGCCAGCAGCTCAAGGGGACAGGGGGCTTACGAGCAGTACTTC.

The chain has TRBV5-1 and TRBJ2-5, with D tentatively TRBD2 (7 bases). This CDR3 is built from 14 residues. CDR1 and CDR2 (germline): SGHRS, YFSETQ. V was trimmed by 5 bases and J by 1 base, leaving 12 bases between them. The CDR3 loop reads CASSWGGFQETQYF. In DNA form, the CDR3 reads TGCGCCAGCAGTTGGGGGGGCTTCCAAGAGACCCAGTACTTC.

In its sample, this clone was seen a few times. The V and J genes are TRBV28 and TRBJ1-1; maybe TRBD1 (5 bases). Germline assignment: CDR1 MDHEN and CDR2 SYDVKM. This CDR3 has 19 amino acids. The ends were cut back, 3 bases at V and 6 bases at J, with 29 bases in the middle. The CDR3 DNA follows: TGTGCCAGCAGTTTTCCTCCAGGGAGCGGGGGAAAACCCTACTCTGAAGCTTTCTTT. Translating gives CASSFPPGSGGKPYSEAFF.